This T cell receptor beta chain was obtained from a study of T cells in Graves' hyperthyroidism and ophthalmopathy (dated by TCRdb to between 2018 and 2020). At the level of the whole study: Peripheral blood samples were taken at the time of initial diagnosis, prior to any treatment. TCR V-J signatures able to tell the groups apart were searched for in a discovery cohort of 100 patients, of whom around 42 had Graves' ophthalmopathy and roughly 59 had stable Graves' hyperthyroidism. An independent validation cohort of some 18 hyperthyroidism patients and 17 patients who later progressed to ophthalmopathy tested prospective prediction of ophthalmopathy. For training and testing, the approximately 97 patients in the discovery cohort were randomly divided in a 7:3 ratio. Thyroid tissue and blood T-cell repertoires from several Graves' hyperthyroidism patients were also compared in the study. Following sampling, methimazole starting at 30 mg daily was given to hyperthyroidism patients, and high-dose intravenous methylprednisolone was given to ophthalmopathy patients. The paper reports TCR Vbeta CDR3 sequencing of about 140 peripheral blood samples: fewer than 50 ophthalmopathy, 75 to 80 hyperthyroidism and approximately 17 progressor patients. Points the paper makes about the study in general: Blood samples also contained most of the expanded thyroid clonotypes (frequency above 0.001), which suggests that blood repertoires may reflect thyroid immune responses. A model built on a 13 V-J signature distinguished ophthalmopathy from stable hyperthyroidism, reaching around 87% sensitivity and around 82% specificity in cross-validation and 80%/75% in testing. In validation, progression to ophthalmopathy was predicted by the model with approximately 67% sensitivity and 72% to 85% specificity, a median of 6.5 months before onset. No statistical method was used to set the sample size in advance, and investigators knew the group allocation.

The CDR3 sequence holds 13 residues, the cysteine and phenylalanine included. The DNA shown is the 39-base CDR3, in frame from base 1. V is pruned by 6 bases and J by 8 bases, leaving 5 bases of the junction without a gene match. This clonotype showed up just a few times. The antigen it recognizes is unknown. The record has no base qualities; no much larger clone is one base away. Stable Graves' hyperthyroidism was defined as no progression to ophthalmopathy during 18 months of follow-up. Hyperthyroidism patients were aged 18 to 65 years and newly diagnosed, with disease duration of less than 2 months. Any patient with an uncontrolled infection, another autoimmune disease, pregnancy or lactation was excluded. Diagnoses were established on the basis of clinical symptoms, serum thyroxine and TRAb, thyroid ultrasound, and orbital computed tomography. Ficoll-Paque density gradient centrifugation was used to isolate PBMCs from approximately 10 ml of fresh peripheral blood. Trizol reagent was used to extract total RNA, and RNA quality was then checked on an Agilent 2100 Bioanalyzer.

The TCR beta CDR3 regions were amplified from the RNA transcripts. The first round of RT-PCR for the TCR CDR3 was performed with the HTBI primer set and the Qiagen OneStep RT-PCR kit. Libraries were constructed in a second round of multiplex PCR, after which size selection and purification were carried out. Paired-end sequencing of the libraries was performed with 100 bp reads on an Illumina HiSeq2000. From the authors' description of their analysis: SOAPnuke was used to process the raw data, removing reads that contained adapters or uncalled bases, had a mean Phred below 15, or lacked an exact match to the constant primer or identifier. High-quality paired reads were merged using COPE v1.2.5, and each unique nucleotide sequence was defined as a clonotype. MiTCR v1.1 was used to align clonotypes to the IMGT TRBV, TRBD and TRBJ reference segments. The analysis included only V-J combinations with a frequency above 0.0001, which together covered over 98% of the repertoires. A TCS score was defined as the ratio between F50 (clonal expansion) and ExV (chaos), using BLOSUM62-based TCRdist between CDR3 peptides within each V-J. Welch's t-statistics and random forest reduced 514 V-J features to some 14, which were used in a naive Bayes classifier (R e1071). The public reads were run again by TCRdb, first through fastp at Q25 and then through MiXCR, and only productive beta chains were kept. For every CDR3 protein sequence, its rows merge into one entry that carries the most common genes and DNA. The V and J calls, along with clone size, are taken from TCRdb and not from the paper's own processing. Counted in this sample were about 560,000 distinct CDR3 sequences; over 15% of them appeared once. Jointly, the top ten make up around 19% of the sample.

The sample was blood. The sequence was collected from a woman younger than 35 with Graves' hyperthyroidism. The chain employs TRBV12-3 or TRBV12-4 and TRBJ1-3; 9 bases in between match TRBD1. CDR3 sequence: CASRTGGFDTIYF. DNA sequence: TGTGCCAGCAGGACAGGGGGGTTCGACACCATATATTTT.